This note documents a single T cell receptor beta chain sequence. TCRdb reanalysed the RACE reads using MiXCR and keeps one entry per CDR3 protein. This table has about 54,000 distinct CDR3 sequences, 9.9% appearing once. Unmatched junction bases numbered 7, after V lost 5 bases and J lost 7 bases. Germline V lookup: CDR1 SGHNT, CDR2 YENEEA. This CDR3 has 14 residues. The sample originates from a study of human T cells and chemical hapten exposure. Study summary: Patients, chiefly female, had alopecia areata, totalis or universalis. Small volume differences among pooled libraries mainly caused per-sample TCR yield variation.

Time point of the sample: patch test 2, 6 weeks after DPC sensitization. Treatment described: therapeutic diphenylcyclopropenone sensitization with weekly scalp DPC. Each patch-test visit's blood sample preceded patch application. This specimen consisted of whole blood, obtained in connection with sensitization to the hapten diphenylcyclopropenone (DPC). V is TRBV11-3 and J is TRBJ2-1; 8 bases are shared with TRBD2. The sequence was collected from a woman between 45 and 60 years old with alopecia areata. Some clones in this sample may be carry-over from other donors' samples. This CDR3 reads CASSLSGSRNEQFF. The CDR3 region has the DNA TGTGCCAGCAGCCTGAGCGGGAGTCGTAATGAGCAGTTCTTC.